This TCR beta chain was captured in a study of Graves' ophthalmopathy and Graves' hyperthyroidism. For repertoire sequencing, the TCR beta CDR3 regions were amplified from RNA transcripts. HTBI primers were employed in first-round RT-PCR, then a second-round multiplex PCR followed. TCRdb passed the multiplex PCR reads through MiXCR, listing each CDR3 protein once. This table has 500,000 to 800,000 distinct CDR3 sequences, approximately 39% appearing once. The CDR3 loop spans 18 amino acids. V shed 3 bases, J shed 3 bases, and the junction held 13 bases outside the gene matches. Germline V gene lookup returns CDR1 LNHNV and CDR2 YYDKDF (reference sequence).

The sequence came from an adult man with Graves' ophthalmopathy. Sample: peripheral blood. The chain links TRBV15 to TRBJ2-5; TRBD2 aligns across 10 bases. CDR3 DNA sequence: TGTGCCACCAGCAGCTTTTCGTTCCAGCGGGAGGGCGAAGAGACCCAGTACTTC. Its translation: CATSSFSFQREGEETQYF. The variable domain in full, with the rest retrieved from reference TRBV15 and TRBJ2-5, is DAMVIQNPRYQVTQFGKPVTLSCSQTLNHNVMYWYQQKSSQAPKLLFHYYDKDFNNEADTPDNFQSRRPNTSFCFLDIRSPGLGDTAMYLCATSSFSFQREGEETQYFGPGTRLLVL.